The next 12 T cell receptor beta chains were all read from a single sample in a study of vaccination and CD4 T cells after COVID-19 (dated by TCRdb to 2022 to 2024). What these receptors recognize is not known. According to the study, the label for this sample's treatment or condition signals: approximately nine-day PBMC culture with coronavirus spike peptide pools or control peptides (ViraFEST assay). Library prep was done by PCR. Sequencing took place on an Illumina iSeq 100. TCR sequencing of DNA from cultured CD4+ T cells used the Oncomine TCR Beta short-read assay at the Johns Hopkins FTIC core. TCRdb trimmed the raw reads at Q25, called clones with MiXCR and kept productive beta chains. Each entry is one CDR3 protein sequence, shown with its most common DNA and genes. The sample table shows approximately 13,000 distinct CDR3 sequences, and less than 60% are seen once. The top ten hold roughly 10% of the sample.

The sequenced material came from CD4+ T cells from blood, cultured in vitro. These receptors were taken from a human donor who had recovered from COVID-19.

V gene TRBV7-9 combines with J gene TRBJ1-3; possible D gene TRBD1, 5 bases. V was shortened by 2 bases and J by 0 bases, with 14 bases between the two germline ends. Germline V gene lookup returns CDR1 SEHNR and CDR2 FQNEAQ (reference sequence). CDR3 size: 17 residues. CDR3 residues: CASSLIPGSISGNTIYF. CDR3 nucleotides: TGTGCCAGCAGCTTAATCCCAGGGTCAATCTCTGGAAACACCATATATTTT.

V is TRBV20-1 and J is TRBJ1-1; the match to TRBD1 covers 7 bases. CDR3 length: 14 residues. Germline CDR1 reads DFQATT; CDR2 reads SNEGSKA (reference sequence). The junction had 9 bases not matched to a gene; V was cut back by 3 bases and J by 5 bases. CDR3 sequence (DNA): TGCAGTGCTAGCTTGTATGACAGGGTTACTGAAGCTTTCTTT. Protein product: CSASLYDRVTEAFF.

This sequence joins TRBV19 and TRBJ2-3; D remains ambiguous. CDR3 length: 15 residues. V lost 1 base and J lost 0, with 8 bases in between. The germline V gene encodes CDR1 LNHDA and CDR2 SQIVND (reference sequence). For the CDR3, the DNA is TGTGCCAGTAGTATAGTGTCTAGGAGCACAGATACGCAGTATTTT. Translating gives CASSIVSRSTDTQYF.

The rearrangement uses TRBV10-3 and TRBJ2-3; D gene ambiguous. This CDR3 contains 14 residues. In germline, CDR1 is ENHRY, CDR2 SYGVKD. The V end lost 4 bases, the J end lost 1 base, and 9 bases lay between the germline ends. The CDR3 DNA reads as TGTGCCATCAGTGGGGGAACCGGCACAGATACGCAGTATTTT. Protein: CAISGGTGTDTQYF.

The rearrangement joins TRBV7-8 to TRBJ1-5; D is undetermined. The CDR3 loop spans 12 amino acids. V was trimmed by 1 base and J by 6 bases, leaving 4 bases between them. Germline V gives CDR1 SGHVS, CDR2 FQNEAQ. For the CDR3, the DNA is TGTGCCAGCAGCTTAGTGTCTCAGCCCCAGCATTTT. Translated: CASSLVSQPQHF.

Written as DNA, the CDR3 is TGCAGTGCTACCGGGACAGGGGGGTACCAAGAGACCCAGTACTTC. This encodes CSATGTGGYQETQYF. The chain joins TRBV20-1 to TRBJ2-5, with TRBD1 identical over 11 bases. J was trimmed by 0 bases and V by 4 bases; bases with no gene match: 4. The germline V gene has CDR1 DFQATT and CDR2 SNEGSKA (reference sequence). The CDR3 consists of 15 residues.

The chain couples TRBV9 to TRBJ2-7; 9 bases align to TRBD2. This CDR3 is built from 14 residues. Germline lookup yields CDR1 SGDLS and CDR2 YYNGEE. V lost 0 bases, J lost 7 bases, and 5 bases stayed unmatched. The CDR3 bases are TGTGCCAGCAGCGTAGGGCTAGCGGGGAGGGAGCAGTACTTC. Protein sequence: CASSVGLAGREQYF.

There are a few counts of this clonotype. The chain recombines TRBV2 with TRBJ1-5; D uncertain. Germline V lookup: CDR1 SNHLY, CDR2 FYNNEI. The CDR3 is 13 amino acids. V was cut by 8 bases and J by 6 bases, with 14 bases left in between. The CDR3, as DNA: TGTGCCAGCTCCCCGTTCGCCGGTCAGCCCCAGCATTTT. Protein product: CASSPFAGQPQHF. The entire variable domain, with the rest obtained from reference TRBV2 and TRBJ1-5, is as follows: EPEVTQTPSHQVTQMGQEVILRCVPISNHLYFYWYRQILGQKVEFLVSFYNNEISEKSEIFDDQFSVERPDGSNFTLKIRSTKLEDSAMYFCASSPFAGQPQHFGDGTRLSIL.

The rearrangement uses TRBV20-1 and TRBJ2-3, with unresolved D. CDR1 is DFQATT and CDR2 is SNEGSKA in the germline V gene (reference sequence). The CDR3 covers 15 residues. Trimming cost V 3 bases and J 3 bases, with 16 bases left between them. CDR3 DNA: TGCAGTGCTAGTATCGTTGGAACCAATACAGATACGCAGTATTTT. Protein: CSASIVGTNTDTQYF.

This chain joins TRBV10-1 and TRBJ2-3, with unresolved D. V lost 3 bases, J lost 2 bases, and 3 bases lay in between. Germline CDR1 and CDR2: WNHNN and SYGVQD (reference sequence). This CDR3 comprises 12 residues. In DNA form, the CDR3 reads TGCGCCAGCAGTGACAACACAGATACGCAGTATTTT. This translates into CASSDNTDTQYF.

The gene calls are TRBV5-1 and TRBJ2-7, with D hard to call. V was shortened by 0 bases and J by 2 bases, with 9 bases between the two germline ends. This CDR3 spans 14 amino acids. CDR1 SGHRS and CDR2 YFSETQ come from the germline V gene. The CDR3 bases are TGCGCCAGCAGCTTGGATAGAGGAGCCTACGAGCAGTACTTC. Its protein is CASSLDRGAYEQYF.

There are a few counts of this clonotype. The chain joins TRBV6-1 to TRBJ2-7; maybe TRBD2 (6 bases). From germline, CDR1 is MNHNS and CDR2 SASEGT. This CDR3 contains 15 residues. V was pared by 6 bases and J by 2 bases, with 17 bases between. Here the CDR3 reads CASRPLAGYTYEQYF. CDR3 nucleotide sequence: TGTGCCAGCAGACCTCTCGCGGGATACACCTACGAGCAGTACTTC.